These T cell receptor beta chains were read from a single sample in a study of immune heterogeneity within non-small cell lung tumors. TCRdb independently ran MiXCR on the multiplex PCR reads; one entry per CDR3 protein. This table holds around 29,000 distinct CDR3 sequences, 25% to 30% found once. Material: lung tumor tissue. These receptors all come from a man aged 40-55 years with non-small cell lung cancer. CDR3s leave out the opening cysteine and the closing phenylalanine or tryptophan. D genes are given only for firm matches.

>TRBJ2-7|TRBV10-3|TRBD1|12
AINPGTGSQEQY
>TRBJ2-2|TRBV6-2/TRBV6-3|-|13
ASSGSRAGNGELL
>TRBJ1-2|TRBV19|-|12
ASSIGGPLSGYT
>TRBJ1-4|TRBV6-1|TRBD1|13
ASSPDRGSYEKLF
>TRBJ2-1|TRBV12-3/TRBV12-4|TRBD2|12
ASSFERETNEQF
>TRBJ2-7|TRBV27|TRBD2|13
ASSLSGRSSYEQY
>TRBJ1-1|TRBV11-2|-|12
ASSPSLMNTEAF
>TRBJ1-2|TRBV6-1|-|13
ASSPPGTDFQGYT
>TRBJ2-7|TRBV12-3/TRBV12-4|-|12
ASSFGLVGYEQY
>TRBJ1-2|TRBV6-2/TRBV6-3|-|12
ASSPIDTNYGYT
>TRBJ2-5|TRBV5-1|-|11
ASSLGQKETQY
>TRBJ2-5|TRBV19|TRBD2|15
ASSSRTSGRYQETQY
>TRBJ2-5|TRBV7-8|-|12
ASRPRGAGETQY
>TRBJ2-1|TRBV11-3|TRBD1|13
ASRGGTGVFSEQF
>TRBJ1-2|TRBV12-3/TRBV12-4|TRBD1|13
ASSARDRVVYGYT
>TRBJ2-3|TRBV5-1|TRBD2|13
ASSPGLAGQDTQY
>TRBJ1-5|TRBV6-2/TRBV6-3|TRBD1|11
ASGAGGTQPQH
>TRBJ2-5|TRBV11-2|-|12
ASSLSDVWETQY
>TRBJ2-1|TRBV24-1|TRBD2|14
ATSDFGSGSGYEQF
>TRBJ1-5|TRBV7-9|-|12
ASSRTGTNQPQH
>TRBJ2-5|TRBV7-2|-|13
ASSSGLGRQETQY
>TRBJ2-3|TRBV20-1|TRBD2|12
SASPSGRTDTQY
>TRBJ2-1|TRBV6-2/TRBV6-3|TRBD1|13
ASSYLGQTTHEQF
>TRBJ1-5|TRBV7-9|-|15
ASSFSGRGIYNQPQH
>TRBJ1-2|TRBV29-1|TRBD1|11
SVQGQGRYGYT
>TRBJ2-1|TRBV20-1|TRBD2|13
SARQLAGVSNEQF
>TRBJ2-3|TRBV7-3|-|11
ASSYGRTDTQY
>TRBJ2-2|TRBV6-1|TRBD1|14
ASRRAGQENTGELF
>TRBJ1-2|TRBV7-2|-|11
ASSLWDGGLHT
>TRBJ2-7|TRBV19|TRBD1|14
ASSFRTGSTSYEQY
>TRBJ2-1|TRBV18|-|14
ASSPILLLGSNEQF
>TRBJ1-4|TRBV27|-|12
ASSFSLGGTELF
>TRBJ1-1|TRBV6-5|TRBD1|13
ASRGRGYFGTEAF
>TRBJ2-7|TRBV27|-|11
ASSKTDLREQY
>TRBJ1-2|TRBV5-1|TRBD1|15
ASTVDGQGVNAYGYT
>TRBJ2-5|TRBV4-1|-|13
ASSQAGLLQETQY
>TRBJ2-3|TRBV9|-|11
ASSVYSGDTQY
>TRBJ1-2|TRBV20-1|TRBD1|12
SAPGGFWGYGYT
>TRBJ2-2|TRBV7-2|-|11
ASPRQNTGELF
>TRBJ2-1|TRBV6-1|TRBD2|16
ARSKRLAGANSYNEKF
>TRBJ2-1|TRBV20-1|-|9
SADNYNEQF
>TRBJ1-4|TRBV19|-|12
ASSIDYRELKLF
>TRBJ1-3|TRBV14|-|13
ASSRQQMAGNTIY
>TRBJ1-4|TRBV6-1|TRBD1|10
ATRTGPKRLF
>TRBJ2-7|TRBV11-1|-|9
ASSTTYEQY
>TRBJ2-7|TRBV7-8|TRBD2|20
ASSLDSLLWREGQFKGYEQY